Listed below are T cell receptor beta chains from one sample, sequenced in a study of cytomegalovirus exposure and HLA in healthy donors. Generated by immunoSEQ multiplex PCR, the TCRdb table keeps only in-frame clones and is missing some. This sample has around 34,000 clones; approximately 95% occur once, and the top ten carry 2.5% to 4%. The sequencing sample was made of PBMCs. These receptors came from a man in his late teens or twenties in good health and CMV-seronegative. Each CDR3 is given with its conserved first and last residue. D genes are given only for firm matches. Clone size is stated in some rows and not others, as once, few, many or a class when expanded.

v_gene	len	abundance	j_gene	d_gene	CDR3aa	CDR3nt
TRBV7-6	15	.	TRBJ1-1	.	CASSPTTGRNTEAFF	TGTGCCAGCAGCCCCACGACCGGGAGGAACACTGAAGCTTTCTTT
TRBV10-1	17	.	TRBJ2-3	TRBD2	CASSEGGLAANTDTQYF	TGCGCCAGCAGTGAGGGGGGACTAGCAGCAAACACAGATACGCAGTATTTT
TRBV4-2	16	.	TRBJ2-6	TRBD2	CASSQEGGSGANVLTF	TGTGCCAGCAGCCAAGAGGGGGGGTCTGGGGCCAACGTCCTGACTTTC
TRBV30	13	.	TRBJ1-4	TRBD1	CAWSVRYRGKLFF	TGTGCCTGGAGTGTAAGGTACAGGGGAAAACTGTTTTTT
TRBV29-1	14	.	TRBJ1-3	.	CSVLDRDNGNTIYF	TGCAGCGTCCTCGATCGGGACAACGGAAACACCATATATTTT
TRBV2	14	.	TRBJ1-1	TRBD1	CASSVFAGGTEAFF	TGTGCCAGCAGTGTATTCGCAGGGGGGACTGAAGCTTTCTTT
TRBV28	17	.	TRBJ2-7	TRBD2	CASNALGATSGLYEQYF	TGTGCCAGCAATGCCTTGGGGGCCACTAGCGGCCTCTACGAGCAGTACTTC
TRBV6-1	14	once	TRBJ2-1	TRBD2	CASRGGGAMYEQFF	TGTGCCAGCAGGGGCGGGGGGGCCATGTATGAGCAGTTCTTC
TRBV7-8	15	.	TRBJ1-2	TRBD1	CASSPRDSTNYGYTF	TGTGCCAGCAGCCCACGGGACAGCACTAACTATGGCTACACCTTC
TRBV5-1	14	.	TRBJ2-1	TRBD2	CASSAGLARNEQFF	TGCGCCAGCAGCGCGGGACTAGCAAGGAATGAGCAGTTCTTC
TRBV29-1	12	.	TRBJ1-1	.	CSVRDDRPEAFF	TGCAGCGTGCGTGACGACAGGCCCGAAGCTTTCTTT
TRBV19	15	.	TRBJ1-6	.	CASSIEGARNSPLHF	TGTGCCAGTAGTATAGAGGGGGCAAGGAATTCACCCCTCCACTTT
TRBV30	14	.	TRBJ2-1	TRBD1	CAWGTGDSYNEQFF	TGTGCCTGGGGGACAGGGGATTCATACAATGAGCAGTTCTTC
TRBV7-3	12	.	TRBJ2-3	TRBD2	CASRPSGGALYF	TGTGCCAGCAGGCCTAGCGGGGGGGCCCTGTATTTT